The sequence of this TCR beta chain was determined in a study of blood T cell repertoires in COVID-19. Study as a whole: Whether acute or convalescent, the COVID-19 samples came from the United States, Italy and Spain. PBMCs, B-cell-depleted T cells, or T cells were the source of the cDNA or gDNA that made up the material.

Original processing notes: From reference gene primer amplification, estimates of nucleated cell counts were derived. The assay was immunoSEQ multiplex PCR, and TCRdb's table has in-frame clones only and misses some. V, J and clone size are those of that table, while D and trimming were read from the DNA. The sample carries roughly 250,000 clones, around nine tenths recorded once. Sequencing used peripheral blood. The clonotype originates from a man in his forties who had recovered from COVID-19.

CDR3 DNA sequence: TGCGCCAGCAGCTTGGCTCAGGGAAGCGCGGGCTACACCTTC. It codes for CASSLAQGSAGYTF. The chain uses TRBV5-1 and TRBJ1-2; a possible D gene is TRBD1 (5 bases). This CDR3 is built from 14 residues. Germline CDR1 is SGHRS and CDR2 is YFSETQ. Trimming removed 0 bases from V and 8 bases from J, with 14 bases in between.